This T cell receptor beta chain was sequenced in a study of neoadjuvant nivolumab and ipilimumab in lung cancer. Findings of the study overall: TCR clonality did not significantly correlate with pathologic tumor regression. Compared with tumor-adjacent uninvolved lung, resected tumors showed greater richness and clonality. Only two of four nivolumab-treated tumors gained richness and clonality by surgery. Blood richness before therapy tracked richness in tumors resected after neoadjuvant therapy.

CDR3 length: 16 residues. V dropped 0 bases and J dropped 2; count of bases not matched to a gene: 2. Germline V lookup: CDR1 MNHEY, CDR2 SMNVEV (reference sequence). This clone was seen a handful of times. Antigen specificity is unknown. Clones were read by immunoSEQ multiplex PCR, and TCRdb kept only the in-frame ones, dropping some. Among about 1,900 clones listed, over 70% were seen once. This chain uses TRBV27 with TRBJ2-1; 9 bases align to TRBD2. Sequences were derived from tumor tissue, sampled before neoadjuvant nivolumab, alone or with ipilimumab. This clonotype was sampled from an adult with non-small cell lung cancer. Here the CDR3 reads CASSLSASGAYNEQFF. Here the CDR3 DNA reads TGTGCCAGCAGTTTATCTGCTAGCGGGGCCTACAATGAGCAGTTCTTC.